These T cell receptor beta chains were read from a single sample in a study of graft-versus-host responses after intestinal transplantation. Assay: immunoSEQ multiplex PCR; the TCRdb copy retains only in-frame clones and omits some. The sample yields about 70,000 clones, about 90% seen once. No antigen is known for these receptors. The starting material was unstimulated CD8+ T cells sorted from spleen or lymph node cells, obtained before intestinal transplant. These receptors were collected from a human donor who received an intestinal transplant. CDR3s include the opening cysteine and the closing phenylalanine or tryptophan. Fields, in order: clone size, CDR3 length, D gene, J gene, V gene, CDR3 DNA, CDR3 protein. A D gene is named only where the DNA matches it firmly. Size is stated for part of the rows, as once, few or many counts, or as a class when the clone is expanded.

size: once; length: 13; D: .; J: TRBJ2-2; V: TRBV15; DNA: TGTGCCACCAGCAGAGGCGGGGCCGGGGAGCTGTTTTTT; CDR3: CATSRGGAGELFF
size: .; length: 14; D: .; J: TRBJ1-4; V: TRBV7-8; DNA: TGTGCCAGCAGCCTCGGGGGGCTCGGGGAAAAACTGTTTTTT; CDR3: CASSLGGLGEKLFF
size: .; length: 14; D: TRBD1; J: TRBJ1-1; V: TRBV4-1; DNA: TGCGCCAGCAGCCCAGGACAGGGGGGGACTGAAGCTTTCTTT; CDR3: CASSPGQGGTEAFF
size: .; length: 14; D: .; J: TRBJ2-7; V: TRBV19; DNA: TGTGCCAGTAGTATCCGGGACATAGACTACGAGCAGTACTTC; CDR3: CASSIRDIDYEQYF
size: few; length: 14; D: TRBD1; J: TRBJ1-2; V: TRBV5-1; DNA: TGCGCCAGCGGATTGACAGGGTCTACCTATGGCTACACCTTC; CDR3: CASGLTGSTYGYTF
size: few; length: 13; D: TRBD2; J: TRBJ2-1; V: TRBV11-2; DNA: TGTGCCAGCAGCTTAGAAGCGGGGAATGAGCAGTTCTTC; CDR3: CASSLEAGNEQFF
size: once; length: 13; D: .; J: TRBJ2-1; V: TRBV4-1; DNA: TGCGCCAGCAGCCAGCCCAGGGTCGATGAGCAGTTCTTC; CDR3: CASSQPRVDEQFF
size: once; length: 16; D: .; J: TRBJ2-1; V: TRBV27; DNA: TGTGCCAGCAGTTCCCCCCAGCGGACCGCCTACAATGAGCAGTTCTTC; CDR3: CASSSPQRTAYNEQFF
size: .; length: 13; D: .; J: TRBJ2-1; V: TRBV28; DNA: TGTGCCAGCACCCCCCCCGGCTACAATGAGCAGTTCTTC; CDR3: CASTPPGYNEQFF
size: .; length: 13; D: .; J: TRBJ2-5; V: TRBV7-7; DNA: TGTGCTAGCAGCTTAGCGGTAGGGGTTCCCCAGTACTTC; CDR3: CASSLAVGVPQYF